One T cell receptor beta chain is described in this entry. Its antigen is still unknown. Profiled with immunoSEQ multiplex PCR; TCRdb holds only in-frame clones, not every one. Among around 15,000 clones listed, 93% were seen once. The data stem from a study of T cell clonotyping in hematopoietic cell transplantation. The germline V gene encodes CDR1 MNHEY and CDR2 SVGAGI. This CDR3 spans 15 amino acids. The V end was cut by 0 bases, the J end by 3 bases, with 9 bases between. Overall study results and limits: At the given depth, recipient repertoires were over 95% de novo clonotypes.

Time point given: recipient sample about 28 days before transplant, after cytoreduction. The chain combines TRBV6-5 with TRBJ1-5; unclear D gene. The TCR originated in a man younger than 30 with biphenotypic leukemia. Some clones in this sample may be carry-over from other donors' samples. The sequenced sample was peripheral blood mononuclear cells, obtained before stem cell transplant. The CDR3 bases are TGTGCCAGCAGTTACTCCTATAAAACCAATCAGCCCCAGCATTTT. Residues: CASSYSYKTNQPQHF.